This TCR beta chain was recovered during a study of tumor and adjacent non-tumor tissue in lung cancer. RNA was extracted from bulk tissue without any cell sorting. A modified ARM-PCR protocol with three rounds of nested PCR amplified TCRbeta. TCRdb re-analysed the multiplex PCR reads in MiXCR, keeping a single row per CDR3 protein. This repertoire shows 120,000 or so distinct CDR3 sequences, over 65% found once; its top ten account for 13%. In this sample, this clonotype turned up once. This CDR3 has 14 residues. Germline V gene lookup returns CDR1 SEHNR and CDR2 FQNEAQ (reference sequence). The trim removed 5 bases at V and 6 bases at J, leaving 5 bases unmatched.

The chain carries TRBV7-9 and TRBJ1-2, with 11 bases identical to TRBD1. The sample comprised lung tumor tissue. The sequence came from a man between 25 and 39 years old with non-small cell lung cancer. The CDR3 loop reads CASSAGQGANGYTF. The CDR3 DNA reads TGTGCCAGCAGCGCCGGACAGGGGGCCAATGGCTACACCTTC.